This record covers a single T cell receptor (beta chain). What it recognizes is unknown. The data stem from a study of cytomegalovirus exposure and HLA in healthy donors. Germline CDR1 reads SNHLY; CDR2 reads FYNNEI. The trim removed 6 bases at V and 4 bases at J, leaving 4 bases unmatched. The CDR3 is made up of 13 amino acids. Study-level results: Later analysis showed most CMV-associated TCR beta chains appearing HLA-restricted. Earlier results showed most TCR beta V segments being productive about 90% or about 30% of the time.

The study ran its PCR with 60 Vbeta and 13 Jbeta primers. Repertoires were generated with immunoSEQ multiplex PCR, while TCRdb's copy carries only in-frame clones and drops some. The sample lists some 150,000 clones; about 9.2% were seen once. The sample was PBMCs. The sequence derives from a woman aged 35 to 49 in good health and CMV-seropositive. V usage is TRBV2 and J usage is TRBJ1-2; TRBD1 aligns across 8 bases. The CDR3 sequence is CASRDRGAYGYTF. The DNA of the CDR3 is TGTGCCAGCAGAGACAGGGGAGCCTATGGCTACACCTTC.